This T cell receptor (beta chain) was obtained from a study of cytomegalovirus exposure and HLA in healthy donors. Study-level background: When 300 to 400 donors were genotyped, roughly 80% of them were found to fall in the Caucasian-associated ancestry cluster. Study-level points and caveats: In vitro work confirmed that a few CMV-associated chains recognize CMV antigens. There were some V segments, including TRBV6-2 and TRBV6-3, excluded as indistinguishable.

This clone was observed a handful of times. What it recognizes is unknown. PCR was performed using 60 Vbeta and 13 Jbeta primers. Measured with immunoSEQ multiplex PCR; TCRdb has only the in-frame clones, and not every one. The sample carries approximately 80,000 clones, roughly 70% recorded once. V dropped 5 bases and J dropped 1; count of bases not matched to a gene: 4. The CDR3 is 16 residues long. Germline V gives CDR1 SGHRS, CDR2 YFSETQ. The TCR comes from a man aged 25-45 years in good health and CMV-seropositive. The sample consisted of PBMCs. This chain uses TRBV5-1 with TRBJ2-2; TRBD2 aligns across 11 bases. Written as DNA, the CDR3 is TGCGCCAGCAGGGTTGGGACTAGCGGGAACACCGGGGAGCTGTTTTTT. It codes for CASRVGTSGNTGELFF. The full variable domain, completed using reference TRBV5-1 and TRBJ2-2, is KAGVTQTPRYLIKTRGQQVTLSCSPISGHRSVSWYQQTPGQGLQFLFEYFSETQRNKGNFPGRFSGRQFSNSRSEMNVSTLELGDSALYLCASRVGTSGNTGELFFGEGSRLTVL.